This T cell receptor (beta chain) is from a study of molecular identifiers for immune sequencing clone quantification. Study-wide background: Naive CD8 RNA (around 20,000 or 100,000 cells) was divided into five aliquots, with four sequenced. Study-wide results and caveats: Clones above 20 RNA copies contained over 99% of effector molecules and under 1% of naive molecules.

Bulk TCR library preparation followed previously described methods with listed TCR primers. TCRdb processed the PCR reads anew with MiXCR; each CDR3 protein has one entry. The profile shows a few hundred thousand distinct CDR3 sequences, under 25% of them singletons. In the sort, naive CD8 T cells were defined as CD8+CD4-CCR7+CD45RA+. This clonotype was counted ten times or more. The antigen is undetermined. Germline lookup yields CDR1 MDHEN and CDR2 SYDVKM. Trimming took 8 bases from V and 0 from J, leaving 14 bases between them. The CDR3 is 15 residues long. The sequenced material came from naive CD8+ T cells from blood, with Jurkat cell RNA spiked in. Subset here: FACS-sorted CD8+CD4-CCR7+CD45RA+ naive T cells. The receptor comes from a human donor in good health. Some libraries in this study had Jurkat cell RNA spiked in. V is TRBV28 and J is TRBJ1-5; no clear D. The CDR3 region has the DNA TGTGCCAGCCGCTCGACACCATATAGCAATCAGCCCCAGCATTTT. It specifies CASRSTPYSNQPQHF.